Reported below is one T cell receptor beta chain. The antigen remains undetermined. These data are taken from a study of CD8 T cells in Susac syndrome. Controls comprised healthy donors matched for age and sex. Negative isolation was applied to CD8+ and CD4+ T cells, and FACS enrichment was applied to TEMRA cells. CDR1 and CDR2 (germline): GTSNPN, SVGIG (reference sequence). This CDR3 has 16 amino acids. With V trimmed by 3 bases and J by 3 bases, 11 bases remained unmatched. RNA was extracted with the RNeasy kit, and a quantity of about 0.45 to 1 ug was reverse transcribed using random hexamers. A multiplex approach, immunoSEQ multiplex PCR, amplified TCR beta CDR3 across 54 Vbeta and 13 Jbeta. TCRdb reanalysed the immunoSEQ multiplex PCR reads using MiXCR and keeps one entry per CDR3 protein. The table includes about 120,000 distinct CDR3 sequences, around 90% detected once. Study-wide results and limits: As acknowledged by the study, its TCR sequencing and HLA analysis included a relatively small number of individuals.

V gene TRBV30 combines with J gene TRBJ1-1; TRBD1 matches at 9 bases. Sequencing was done on a sample of CD4+ T cells from PBMCs. This receptor was obtained from a human donor in good health. The CDR3 sequence is CAWRTRGQGVDTEAFF. The DNA for the CDR3 is TGTGCCTGGAGGACTCGGGGACAGGGAGTGGACACTGAAGCTTTCTTT.